This TCR beta chain is drawn from a study of T cell changes during pregnancy in multiple sclerosis. This clone was seen only once. Sequencing was performed with immunoSEQ multiplex PCR; in TCRdb, only in-frame clones are kept and a portion is missing. In the table there are approximately 30,000 clones, less than 90% of which are singletons. Specimen: CD8+ T cells from peripheral blood mononuclear cells, collected before pregnancy. The TCR sequence derives from a female donor with multiple sclerosis, enrolled in a pregnancy study.

The chain's CDR3 is CASRPVRGRSYYGYTF. The CDR3 nucleotides read TGTGCCAGTCGCCCTGTGCGGGGGCGATCGTACTATGGCTACACCTTC. This rearrangement joins TRBV19 to TRBJ1-2; D is possibly TRBD1 (6 bases). This CDR3 comprises 16 residues. With 8 bases removed from V and 3 bases from J, the gap between germline ends came to 22 bases. Germline-derived CDR1 and CDR2 are LNHDA and SQIVND (reference sequence).